What follows are 4 T cell receptor beta chains derived from one specimen sequenced in a study of cytomegalovirus exposure and HLA in healthy donors. 60 Vbeta and 13 Jbeta primers were used in PCR. Using immunoSEQ multiplex PCR, the repertoire was profiled, and TCRdb retains in-frame clones only, with some absent. The sample has 100,000 to 150,000 clones; the top ten hold roughly 2%. The material sequenced was PBMCs. The receptor source for this set is a man aged 40-50 years in good health and CMV-seronegative.

This chain joins TRBV19 and TRBJ2-1; D is possibly TRBD2 (5 bases). There are 13 residues in the CDR3. Between the trimmed V and J ends, which lost 3 bases and 7 bases, there was a span of 10 bases. Germline assignment: CDR1 LNHDA and CDR2 SQIVND (reference sequence). This CDR3 reads CASSIPAANEQFF. The CDR3 nucleotides are TGTGCCAGTAGTATTCCAGCGGCGAATGAGCAGTTCTTC.

The V and J genes are TRBV28 and TRBJ1-4; TRBD1 agrees at 11 bases. The V and J ends lost 6 bases and 6 bases, in that order; junction bases with no gene match: 15. Germline V gives CDR1 MDHEN, CDR2 SYDVKM. The CDR3 runs to 18 residues. The CDR3 loop is CASSWGWTGGKGDEKLFF. The CDR3 nucleotides are TGTGCCAGCAGCTGGGGTTGGACAGGGGGCAAAGGGGATGAAAAACTGTTTTTT.

The rearrangement links TRBV19 to TRBJ2-3; TRBD2 might be the D (5 bases). Germline-derived CDR1 and CDR2 are LNHDA and SQIVND (reference sequence). The CDR3 is 14 residues long. V lost 6 bases, J lost 3 bases, and 13 bases lay in between. For the CDR3, the DNA is TGTGCCAGTAGAGTGGTTAAGCGGACAGATACGCAGTATTTT. It specifies CASRVVKRTDTQYF.

The V call is TRBV7-6, the J call TRBJ2-3; possibly TRBD2 for D (5 bases). In germline, CDR1 is SGHVS, CDR2 FNYEAQ. This CDR3 has 14 amino acids. Trimming left V 1 base short and J 1 base short, with 6 bases between. The CDR3 protein is CASSLGAGTDTQYF. The CDR3 nucleotides are TGTGCCAGCAGCTTAGGAGCGGGCACAGATACGCAGTATTTT. Using reference TRBV7-6 and TRBJ2-3 for the parts outside the CDR3, the full variable domain is GAGVSQSPRYKVTKRGQDVALRCDPISGHVSLYWYRQALGQGPEFLTYFNYEAQQDKSGLPNDRFSAERPEGSISTLTIQRTEQRDSAMYRCASSLGAGTDTQYFGPGTRLTVL.